Shown below are 21 T cell receptor beta chains from a single sample sequenced in a study of cytotoxic CD8 clonotypes in ibrutinib-treated CLL. Repertoires were generated with immunoSEQ multiplex PCR, while TCRdb's copy carries only in-frame clones and drops some. The repertoire holds approximately 23,000 clones, about 68% seen once, with about 7.2% in the top ten. The sample in question was PBMCs, obtained before ibrutinib treatment. These receptor sequences come from a human donor with chronic lymphocytic leukemia.

This clone has more than one count but fewer than ten. This rearrangement joins TRBV6-4 to TRBJ2-5; 9 bases align to TRBD2. Germline values: CDR1 MRHNA, CDR2 SNTAGT. The junction had 7 bases not matched to a gene; V was cut back by 10 bases and J by 1 base. The CDR3 has 14 residues. CDR3 loop: CAIPAGGPQETQYF. CDR3 DNA: TGTGCCATCCCAGCGGGGGGCCCCCAAGAGACCCAGTACTTC.

The rearrangement joins TRBV27 to TRBJ2-1, with D maybe TRBD1 (6 bases). Trimming left V 3 bases short and J 6 bases short, with 12 bases between. Germline V gene sequence: CDR1 MNHEY, CDR2 SMNVEV (reference sequence). The CDR3 loop spans 14 amino acids. The CDR3 sequence: CASSFLSDSNEQFF. The CDR3 region has the DNA TGTGCCAGCAGTTTCCTATCGGACAGCAATGAGCAGTTCTTC.

In the case of this clone: At one end, the junction sequence differs from germline, possibly due to a read error. V usage is TRBV7-7 and J usage is TRBJ1-3; TRBD1 aligns across 9 bases. CDR3 length: 15 amino acids. Germline V gene data show CDR1 as SSHAT and CDR2 as FNYEAQ (reference sequence). CDR3 sequence reads: CASSEGQGMGNTIYF. CDR3 coding DNA: TGTGCTAGCAGCGAGGGACAGGGTATGGGAAACACCATATATTTT.

The V gene is TRBV18, the J gene TRBJ2-2; 9 bases are a match to TRBD1. This CDR3 is 17 amino acids long. Germline CDR1 is KGHSH and CDR2 is LQKENI. Trimming took 3 bases from V and 5 from J; bases not matched to a gene: 10. The CDR3 DNA sequence: TGTGCCAGCTCACCCTCCTCGGGACAGGGTCGGACCGGGGAGCTGTTTTTT. Translation: CASSPSSGQGRTGELFF. The variable domain in full, completed from reference TRBV18 and TRBJ2-2, reads NAGVMQNPRHLVRRRGQEARLRCSPMKGHSHVYWYRQLPEEGLKFMVYLQKENIIDESGMPKERFSAEFPKEGPSILRIQQVVRGDSAAYFCASSPSSGQGRTGELFFGEGSRLTVL.

The chain combines TRBV14 with TRBJ1-4; D uncertain. The CDR3 is 18 amino acids. Trimming left V 3 bases short and J 4 bases short, with 21 bases between. Germline V lookup: CDR1 SGHDN, CDR2 FVKESK. CDR3 amino acids: CASSHTSERRHRNEKLFF. The CDR3 nucleotides read TGTGCCAGCAGCCATACTTCCGAGAGAAGGCACCGTAATGAAAAACTGTTTTTT.

CDR3 sequence reads: CASSLWGGGETQYF. In DNA form, the CDR3 reads TGTGCCAGCAGCCTTTGGGGGGGCGGAGAGACCCAGTACTTC. J is TRBJ2-5 and V is TRBV5-4, with D possibly matching TRBD2 (7 bases). Germline lookup yields CDR1 SGHNT and CDR2 YYREEE (reference sequence). The CDR3 spans 14 residues. Trimming removed 4 bases from V and 4 bases from J, with 14 bases in between.

The V and J genes are TRBV19 and TRBJ1-6, with D maybe TRBD1 (5 bases). V was trimmed by 6 bases and J by 7 bases, leaving 16 bases between them. The CDR3 totals 15 residues. Germline assignment: CDR1 LNHDA and CDR2 SQIVND (reference sequence). CDR3: CASSLPRGANSPLHF. The CDR3 coding sequence is TGTGCCAGTAGCCTCCCCAGAGGGGCGAATTCACCCCTCCACTTT.

This sequence joins TRBV7-3 and TRBJ1-2; 8 nucleotides agree with TRBD1. Germline lookup yields CDR1 SGHTA and CDR2 FQGTGA. J gave up 2 bases and V 5 bases, and 19 bases lay outside the gene matches. The length of the CDR3 is 19 residues. As DNA, the CDR3 is TGTGCCAGCAGCCGATATGCGGTAGGACAGGGCTCGAGGAACTATGGCTACACCTTC. This translates into CASSRYAVGQGSRNYGYTF.

This rearrangement joins TRBV4-1 to TRBJ2-7; D is uncertain. The CDR3 totals 16 residues. CDR1 and CDR2 (germline): MGHRA, YSYEKL. Trimming took 0 bases from V and 3 from J, leaving 15 bases between them. The DNA of the CDR3 is TGCGCCAGCAGCCAAGATCCTTGGCCGTTGGGCTACGAGCAGTACTTC. This codes for CASSQDPWPLGYEQYF.

This chain uses TRBV5-6 with TRBJ2-5; a weak D match, TRBD2 (7 bases). V lost 4 bases and J lost 0, with 22 bases in between. The CDR3 length is 18 residues. Germline loops: CDR1 SGHDT, CDR2 YYEEEE. CDR3 coding DNA: TGTGCCAGCAGCCCCTCGGGGGCGGGAGCGGGGAACCAAGAGACCCAGTACTTC. It is translated as CASSPSGAGAGNQETQYF.

This chain connects TRBV7-8 to TRBJ2-5, with D maybe TRBD2 (6 bases). CDR3 length equals 16 residues. V lost 5 bases, J lost 0 bases, and 16 bases lay in between. Germline V lookup: CDR1 SGHVS, CDR2 FQNEAQ. The CDR3 sequence is CASSTRTSGDQETQYF. CDR3 nucleotide sequence: TGTGCCAGCAGCACGCGGACCTCGGGGGACCAAGAGACCCAGTACTTC.

This chain uses TRBV30 with TRBJ1-3, with a weak D call TRBD1 (5 bases). This CDR3 has 14 amino acids. V gave up 0 bases and J gave up 6 bases, with 12 bases separating them. The germline CDR1 and CDR2 sequences are GTSNPN and SVGIG (reference sequence). The CDR3 coding sequence is TGTGCCTGGAGTGTTCGGAGGGGCGAAAACACCATATATTTT. Its translation is CAWSVRRGENTIYF.

This chain links TRBV10-3 with TRBJ1-1; 7 nucleotides align to TRBD1. J gave up 1 base and V 4 bases, and 6 bases lay outside the gene matches. There are 15 residues in the CDR3. Germline CDR1 reads ENHRY; CDR2 reads SYGVKD. CDR3 residues: CAISGADRQNTEAFF. In nucleotides, the CDR3 is TGTGCCATCAGTGGCGCGGACAGGCAGAACACTGAAGCTTTCTTT.

The genes are TRBV27 and TRBJ1-2; TRBD1 matches 8 bases. Trimming at V came to 2 bases and at J to 3 bases, leaving 5 bases not matched to a gene. The length of the CDR3 is 15 residues. CDR1 is MNHEY and CDR2 is SMNVEV in the germline V gene (reference sequence). In DNA form, the CDR3 reads TGTGCCAGCAGTTTACAGGGGGCGCAGGACTATGGCTACACCTTC. Translating gives CASSLQGAQDYGYTF.

The CDR3 loop reads CASSLGVGRYEQYF. The CDR3, as DNA: TGCGCCAGCAGCTTGGGGGTAGGGCGCTACGAGCAGTACTTC. The chain couples TRBV5-1 to TRBJ2-7; D gene uncertain. The V end lost 0 bases, the J end lost 3 bases, and 10 bases lay between the germline ends. Germline V lookup: CDR1 SGHRS, CDR2 YFSETQ. This CDR3 region has 14 residues.

Only one count was recorded for this clone. The chain combines TRBV5-5 with TRBJ1-4; D not certain. The germline CDR1 and CDR2 sequences are SGHKS and YYEKEE (reference sequence). Trimming took 0 bases from V and 4 from J, leaving 10 bases between them. This CDR3 region has 15 residues. Here the CDR3 reads CASSLVPALNEKLFF. In DNA, the CDR3 is TGTGCCAGCAGCTTGGTACCAGCACTTAATGAAAAACTGTTTTTT.

This chain connects TRBV7-3 to TRBJ2-5, with unresolved D. The CDR3 sequence is 15 residues long. V was trimmed by 1 base and J by 5 bases, leaving 14 bases between them. The V gene's germline CDR1 is SGHTA and CDR2 FQGTGA. The CDR3 spells CASSLSGTRAETQYF. The DNA of the CDR3 is TGTGCCAGCAGCTTAAGCGGTACCCGAGCGGAGACCCAGTACTTC. Using reference TRBV7-3 and TRBJ2-5 for the parts outside the CDR3, the full variable domain is GAGVSQTPSNKVTEKGKYVELRCDPISGHTALYWYRQSLGQGPEFLIYFQGTGAADDSGLPNDRFFAVRPEGSVSTLKIQRTERGDSAVYLCASSLSGTRAETQYFGPGTRLLVL.

As regards this clone: One junction end disagrees with the germline gene, perhaps due to a read error. The CDR3 coding sequence is TGTGCCAGCAGCTCCCGGGACTCCAACAATGAGCAGTTCTTC. Protein sequence: CASSSRDSNNEQFF. The chain uses TRBV7-3 and TRBJ2-1, with D possibly matching TRBD2 (6 bases). The CDR3 loop spans 14 amino acids. Germline V CDR1 and CDR2: SGHTA, FQGTGA.

This chain uses TRBV30 with TRBJ1-1, with D perhaps matching TRBD1 (5 bases). The V gene's germline CDR1 is GTSNPN and CDR2 SVGIG (reference sequence). This CDR3 comprises 13 residues. With 3 bases removed from V and 4 bases from J, the gap between germline ends came to 12 bases. The CDR3 sequence: CAWSRRAATEAFF. The CDR3 DNA follows: TGTGCCTGGAGCCGCAGGGCGGCCACTGAAGCTTTCTTT.

V is TRBV29-1 and J is TRBJ1-5; D call uncertain. This CDR3 has 12 amino acids. Trimming shortened V by 5 bases and J by 2 bases, and 7 bases separated the two germline ends. Germline CDR1 and CDR2: SQVTM and ANQGSEA. CDR3 residues: CSVLQGNQPQHF. The CDR3, as DNA: TGCAGCGTTCTCCAGGGCAATCAGCCCCAGCATTTT.

The CDR3 nucleotides read TGTGCCAGCAGCCCCCGGACAGGGATTCAAGAGCAGTACTTC. Protein: CASSPRTGIQEQYF. The V call is TRBV7-2, the J call TRBJ2-7, with 8 nucleotides matching TRBD1. CDR1 is SGHTA and CDR2 is FQGNSA in the germline V gene. Germline trimming cut 5 bases from V and 7 bases from J; bases unmatched to any gene: 10. This CDR3 has 14 residues. The full variable domain, rest sourced from reference TRBV7-2 and TRBJ2-7, is GAGVSQSPSNKVTEKGKDVELRCDPISGHTALYWYRQSLGQGLEFLIYFQGNSAPDKSGLPSDRFSAERTGGSVSTLTIQRTQQEDSAVYLCASSPRTGIQEQYFGPGTRLTVT.